This is a list of T cell receptor beta chains from one sample in a study of shared clonotypes between healthy human individuals. Method: immunoSEQ multiplex PCR; TCRdb's copy keeps in-frame clones and lacks some. Here the sample spans fewer than 3 million clones, roughly 90% being singletons. Sample: naive CD4+ T cells from PBMCs. The receptor set was obtained from a man between 18 and 29 years old in good health. Some clones in this sample may be carry-over from other donors' samples. Each CDR3 is given without its conserved first and last residue. Each record gives: J gene, V gene, CDR3 protein.

>TRBJ1-2|TRBV6-6
ASSETDTNYGYT
>TRBJ2-7|TRBV29-1
SVAMGLAGEGEQY
>TRBJ1-1|TRBV4-2
ASSPTTTYTEAF
>TRBJ2-7|TRBV28
AASGQNYEQY
>TRBJ2-1|TRBV29-1
SVAYLLAGGKNEQF
>TRBJ2-5|TRBV5-4
ASSSLTFGQGQETQY
>TRBJ1-1|TRBV6-6
ASRIEGDEAF
>TRBJ2-1|TRBV28
ASSIAGTSGRAEQF
>TRBJ2-1|TRBV5-6
ASSLDTEQF
>TRBJ1-2|TRBV9
ASSVQGLDGYT
>TRBJ1-5|TRBV6-1
ASGIYSNQPQH
>TRBJ2-1|TRBV28
ASTSHSPSAYNEQF
>TRBJ2-1|TRBV6-1
ASSERAPEQF
>-|TRBV11-2
ASSLGQGVTYEQY
>TRBJ2-7|TRBV30
AARRGQGRTYEQY
>TRBJ2-2|TRBV7-9
ASSPGSGTNTGELF
>TRBJ2-1|TRBV10-1
ASSEPGWDGYNEQF
>TRBJ2-1|TRBV9
ASSPHLTGYGSEQF
>TRBJ1-1|TRBV29-1
SVRGVMNTEAF
>TRBJ1-2|TRBV6-5
ASSTGRNLFGYT
>TRBJ1-1|TRBV5-1
ASSLGGNPNTEAF
>TRBJ2-7|TRBV20-1
SSRAGEQY
>TRBJ1-1|TRBV2
ASSALTANTEAF
>TRBJ2-1|TRBV11-3
ASSFGGSYNEQF
>TRBJ1-1|TRBV10-3
AISEGRNTEAF
>TRBJ2-1|TRBV29-1
SSRHKTGYNEQF
>TRBJ1-1|TRBV10-3
AISESNLGGQTAF
>TRBJ1-3|TRBV21-1
APLMTGPSGNTIY
>TRBJ2-3|TRBV4-3
ASSQERLAVTDTQY
>TRBJ2-5|TRBV5-1
ASSVTGTSGMETQY
>TRBJ2-7|TRBV25-1
ASSEELDEQY
>TRBJ1-5|TRBV30
AWSREGPQPQH
>TRBJ1-4|TRBV7-9
ASSLEGQPLNEKLF
>TRBJ2-1|TRBV5-4
ASSLEGLGNEQF
>TRBJ2-1|TRBV2
ASSERVEQF
>TRBJ1-2|TRBV28
ASRADRGYGYT
>TRBJ2-1|TRBV14
ASSQQGMRF
>TRBJ2-7|TRBV30
AQRTSGIHEQY
>TRBJ2-7|TRBV29-1
SVRGKTNYEQY
>TRBJ2-7|TRBV2
ASSELLQSL
>TRBJ2-3|TRBV28
ASIGRRGLSTDTQY
>TRBJ2-7|TRBV5-1
ASSLVASGSYEQY
>TRBJ2-7|TRBV5-5
ASSRTSGGSYEQY
>TRBJ1-2|TRBV27
ASSFGRGFGYT
>TRBJ1-1|TRBV9
ASSVGVNLNTEAF
>TRBJ2-5|TRBV5-1
ASSAVAGAEETQY
>TRBJ1-5|TRBV6-4
ANPQGGQPQH
>TRBJ2-5|TRBV27
ASSLSGTFGVTQY